The entry that follows covers one T cell receptor beta chain sequence. Its antigen remains unknown. The assay was immunoSEQ multiplex PCR, and TCRdb's table has in-frame clones only and misses some. The repertoire holds about 64,000 clones, with 87% as singletons. Germline V gene sequence: CDR1 MDHEN, CDR2 SYDVKM. CDR3 length equals 14 residues. Trimming pared 6 bases from V and 7 bases from J, leaving 16 bases between. These data come from a study of OX40 agonist ivuxolimab in advanced cancers. Study observations and caveats: At doses 0.1 to 3.0 mg/kg, CD4+ and CD8+ clones expanded. Fewer expanded clones were found on average in CD4+ than in CD8+ T cells.

The chain recombines TRBV28 with TRBJ1-5; a weak D match, TRBD1 (5 bases). Sequencing used CD4+ or CD8+ T cells sorted from blood, obtained in a trial of the OX40 agonist ivuxolimab. This TCR was recovered from an adult with an advanced solid tumor such as melanoma, head and neck, liver or kidney cancer. The CDR3: CASRGGGTIQPQHF. CDR3 DNA: TGTGCCAGCAGGGGGGGAGGGACCATCCAGCCCCAGCATTTT.